This TCR beta chain was obtained from a study of control samples from healthy donors and cancer patients. TCRdb keeps only in-frame clones here, not all; method: immunoSEQ multiplex PCR. Of 130,000 to 150,000 clones detected, roughly 93% appear once; the ten largest clones hold more than 5%. The CDR3 totals 12 residues. V was cut by 8 bases and J by 4 bases, with 14 bases left in between. Germline CDR1 is GTSNPN and CDR2 is SVGIG (reference sequence). This chain links TRBV30 with TRBJ1-1; D gene ambiguous. The TCR was taken from a man aged 18 to 29 in good health. Source material: blood. The CDR3 DNA is TGTGCCGGAGAGGCGGGAATCACTGAAGCTTTCTTT. It translates to CAGEAGITEAFF. Based on the CDR3 plus reference TRBV30 and TRBJ1-1, the full variable domain is SQTIHQWPATLVQPVGSPLSLECTVEGTSNPNLYWYRQAAGRGLQLLFYSVGIGQISSEVPQNLSASRPQDRQFILSSKKLLLSDSGFYLCAGEAGITEAFFGQGTRLTVV.